Listed below are T cell receptor beta chains from one sample, sequenced in a study of cytomegalovirus exposure and HLA in healthy donors. Generated by immunoSEQ multiplex PCR, the TCRdb table keeps only in-frame clones and is missing some. Of approximately 260,000 clones in the sample, around 85% were seen once. Material for sequencing was PBMCs. These receptors all come from a woman between 18 and 29 years old in good health and CMV-seronegative. Both conserved end residues are part of each CDR3. D genes are given only for firm matches. The size of a clone is reported for some rows only, either as once, few or many, or as a class for expanded clones.

CDR3 protein: CASSLTWTSGGSKLVYEQYF
CDR3 DNA: TGTGCCAGCAGTTTAACGTGGACTAGCGGGGGCTCGAAACTAGTTTACGAGCAGTACTTC
D gene: TRBD2
V gene: TRBV7-6
J gene: TRBJ2-7
clone size: few

CDR3 protein: CASSQTGGNQPQHF
CDR3 DNA: TGTGCCAGCAGCCAGACAGGTGGCAATCAGCCCCAGCATTTT
D gene: -
V gene: TRBV9
J gene: TRBJ1-5
clone size: -

CDR3 protein: CASSQDPRGASGYTF
CDR3 DNA: TGCGCCAGCAGCCAAGATCCGCGGGGCGCGAGCGGCTACACCTTC
D gene: -
V gene: TRBV4-3
J gene: TRBJ1-2
clone size: -

CDR3 protein: CASSRPNEKLFF
CDR3 DNA: TGCGCCAGCAGTCGTCCCAATGAAAAACTGTTTTTT
D gene: -
V gene: TRBV10-1
J gene: TRBJ1-4
clone size: -

CDR3 protein: CASSLNPSLAKNIQYF
CDR3 DNA: TGTGCCAGCAGTCTAAACCCATCCTTAGCCAAAAACATTCAGTACTTC
D gene: -
V gene: TRBV27
J gene: TRBJ2-4
clone size: -

CDR3 protein: CASSGLRGGELFF
CDR3 DNA: TGTGCCAGCAGTGGACTCCGAGGCGGGGAGCTGTTTTTT
D gene: -
V gene: TRBV6-6
J gene: TRBJ2-2
clone size: -

CDR3 protein: CAWRSAGFYNSPLHF
CDR3 DNA: TGTGCCTGGAGATCGGCGGGGTTCTATAATTCACCCCTCCACTTT
D gene: -
V gene: TRBV30
J gene: TRBJ1-6
clone size: few

CDR3 protein: CASRPTNPSSNSPLHF
CDR3 DNA: TGTGCCAGCAGACCTACCAATCCGAGTTCCAATTCACCCCTCCACTTT
D gene: -
V gene: TRBV5-4
J gene: TRBJ1-6
clone size: -

CDR3 protein: CASRTSYEQYF
CDR3 DNA: TGTGCCAGCAGGACTTCCTACGAGCAGTACTTC
D gene: -
V gene: TRBV6-5
J gene: TRBJ2-7
clone size: -

CDR3 protein: CASSPLGKNYGYTF
CDR3 DNA: TGTGCCAGCAGTCCCCTGGGCAAAAACTATGGCTACACCTTC
D gene: -
V gene: TRBV27
J gene: TRBJ1-2
clone size: -

CDR3 protein: CSVGAGENTEAFF
CDR3 DNA: TGCAGCGTTGGGGCAGGGGAGAACACTGAAGCTTTCTTT
D gene: -
V gene: TRBV29-1
J gene: TRBJ1-1
clone size: once

CDR3 protein: CASSAQQGTGNTIYF
CDR3 DNA: TGTGCCAGCAGCGCCCAACAGGGGACTGGAAACACCATATATTTT
D gene: TRBD1
V gene: TRBV7-2
J gene: TRBJ1-3
clone size: once

CDR3 protein: CASFGTGDYGYTF
CDR3 DNA: TGTGCCAGCTTTGGGACAGGGGACTATGGCTACACCTTC
D gene: TRBD1
V gene: TRBV6-1
J gene: TRBJ1-2
clone size: -